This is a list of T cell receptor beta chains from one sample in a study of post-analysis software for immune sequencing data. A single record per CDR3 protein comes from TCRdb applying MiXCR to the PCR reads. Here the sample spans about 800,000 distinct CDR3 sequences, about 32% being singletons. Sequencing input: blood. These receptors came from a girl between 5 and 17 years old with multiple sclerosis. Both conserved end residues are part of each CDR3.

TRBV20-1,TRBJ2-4,CSAAQTILAKNIQYF
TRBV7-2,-,CASSSPRSGEQYF
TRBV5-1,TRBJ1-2,CASSADGDGYTF
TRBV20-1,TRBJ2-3,CSARERGDTQYF
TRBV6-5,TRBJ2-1,CASRAGGQGNEQFF
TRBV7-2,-,CASSPSLGVTETQYF
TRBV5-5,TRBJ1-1,CASSYRDRWNTEAFF
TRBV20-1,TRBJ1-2,CSARDPDRGAYGYTF
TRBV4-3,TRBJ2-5,CASSHRFGTSGMETQYF
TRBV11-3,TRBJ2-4,CASSSRRQGSIQYF
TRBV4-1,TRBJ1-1,CASSQVTPMNTEAFF
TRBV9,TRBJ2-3,CASSPRLADTDTQYF
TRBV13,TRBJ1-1,CASSPMTGKSTEAFF
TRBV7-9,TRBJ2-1,CASSPTRTTYNEQFF
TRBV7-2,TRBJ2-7,CASSLVVGTYEQYF
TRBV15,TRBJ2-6,CATSRYNGEGANVLTF
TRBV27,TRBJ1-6,CASSSRTGANSPLHF
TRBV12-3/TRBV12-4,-,CASSSGSEETQYF
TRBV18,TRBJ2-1,CASSPSSGRGDEQFF
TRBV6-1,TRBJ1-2,CASRPKGFGGYTF
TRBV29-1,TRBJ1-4,CSVWKADNRKLFF
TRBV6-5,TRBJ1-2,CASSAADTAGKGYTF
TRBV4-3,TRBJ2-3,CASSQDQAGADTQYF
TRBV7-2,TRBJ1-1,CVSSRNLGARTEAFF
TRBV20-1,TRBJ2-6,CSAQNGGQGHPGANVLTF
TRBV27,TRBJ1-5,CASKSTGGVNQPQHF
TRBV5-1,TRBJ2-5,CVNSLMLAGEQETQYF
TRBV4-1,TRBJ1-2,CASSQGQGYYGYTF
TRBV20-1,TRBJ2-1,CSARDAGINNEQFF
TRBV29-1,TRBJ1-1,CSAANADTEAFF
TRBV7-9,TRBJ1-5,CASSESTGFQPQHF
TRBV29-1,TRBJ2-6,CSVGLTGANVLTF
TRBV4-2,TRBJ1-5,CASSQDVGQGSQPQHF
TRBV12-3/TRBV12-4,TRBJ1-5,CASSSMDRARNQPQHF
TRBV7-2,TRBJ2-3,CASSLFRLDTDTQYF
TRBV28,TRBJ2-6,CASSRVGGPGANVLTF
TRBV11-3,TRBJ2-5,CASSLGLAGEQETQYF
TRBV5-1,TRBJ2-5,CASSPGITTYQETQYF
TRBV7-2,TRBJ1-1,CASSLPPGTTEAFF
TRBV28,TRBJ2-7,CASSSPNEQYF
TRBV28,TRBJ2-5,CASSSTDREETQYF
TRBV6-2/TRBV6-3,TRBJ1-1,CASSYAGTGNTEAFF
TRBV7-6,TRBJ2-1,CASSSTRGADEQFF
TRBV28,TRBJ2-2,CASGTLWELFF
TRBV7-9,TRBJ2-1,CASSSTWGGLAGVNEQFF
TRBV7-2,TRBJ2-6,CASSYRTSGTLSGANVLTF
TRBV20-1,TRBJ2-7,CSARGLTDYEQYF